The clone carrying this T cell receptor beta chain has a count of ten or more. Its antigen is unknown. Germline CDR1 MNHEY, CDR2 SVGAGI. The CDR3 consists of 15 residues. Trimming at V came to 6 bases and at J to 3 bases, leaving 7 bases not matched to a gene. The data are from a study of early T cells in non-severe SARS-CoV-2 infection. Study at large: Chains stayed unpaired after sequencing of bulk RNA from unsorted whole blood. Study results and limitations: VDJdb-based matching was biased toward anti-spike CD8 responses and missed private and CD4 specificities.

Unique molecular identifier tags were affixed to discrete cDNA molecules. MiXCR, run by TCRdb on the 5' RACE reads, gives a single entry per CDR3 protein. This sample yields approximately 37,000 distinct CDR3 sequences, of which roughly 5.4% are seen a single time; over 6% belongs to the top ten. Material: whole blood, obtained at baseline. This TCR came from an adult who was a healthcare worker with PCR-confirmed SARS-CoV-2 infection or an uninfected control (not recorded which). The chain combines TRBV6-5 with TRBJ2-1, with 8 bases aligning to TRBD2. CDR3 protein: CASSSSGNNYNEQFF. The CDR3 DNA sequence: TGTGCCAGCAGCAGTAGCGGGAACAACTACAATGAGCAGTTCTTC.